A selection of T cell receptor beta chains follows, all from one sample in a study of CD8 T cells in Susac syndrome. One entry per CDR3 protein results from TCRdb running MiXCR on the immunoSEQ multiplex PCR reads. The sample records 75,000 to 95,000 distinct CDR3 sequences, approximately 96% being singletons. Sequences were obtained from CD8+ T cells from PBMCs. The receptors derive from a human donor with Susac syndrome. Each CDR3 is given with its conserved first and last residue.

TRBJ1-1 | TRBV5-1 | CASSLEGDREAFF
TRBJ2-5 | TRBV5-4 | CASSFRGSGETQYF
TRBJ2-7 | TRBV3-1 | CASTDPARSYEQYF
TRBJ1-1 | TRBV5-1 | CASGLRTGVKDTEAFF
TRBJ2-3 | TRBV5-4 | CASRLAGGSTDTQYF
TRBJ1-5 | TRBV6-5 | CASSSSGGHQPQHF
TRBJ2-7 | TRBV20-1 | CSAPSDGGNEQYF
TRBJ1-5 | TRBV20-1 | CSAPRQGTRNQPQHF
TRBJ2-7 | TRBV27 | CASSALGTGAYEQYF
TRBJ1-5 | TRBV2 | CASSGLEVDQPQHF
TRBJ2-2 | TRBV12-3/TRBV12-4 | CASRIGGAYTGELFF
TRBJ1-2 | TRBV28 | CASTVDRGGYGYTF